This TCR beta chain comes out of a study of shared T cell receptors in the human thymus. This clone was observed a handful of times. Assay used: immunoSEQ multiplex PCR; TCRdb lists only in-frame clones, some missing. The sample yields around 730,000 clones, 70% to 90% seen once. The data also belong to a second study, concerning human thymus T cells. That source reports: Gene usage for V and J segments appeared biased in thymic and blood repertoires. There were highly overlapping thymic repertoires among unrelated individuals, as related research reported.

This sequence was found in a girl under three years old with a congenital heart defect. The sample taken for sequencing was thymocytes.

The CDR3 sequence is CASTLIRSVGGYTF. The CDR3 DNA sequence: TGTGCCAGCACCTTGATTCGTAGCGTGGGTGGCTACACCTTC. The rearrangement uses TRBV7-9 and TRBJ1-2; D is undetermined. V dropped 7 bases and J dropped 7 bases, with 19 bases sitting between them. The CDR3 consists of 14 residues. Germline CDR1 SEHNR, CDR2 FQNEAQ (reference sequence).